A selection of T cell receptor beta chains follows, all from one sample in a study of blood T cell repertoires in COVID-19. Sequencing used immunoSEQ multiplex PCR; TCRdb keeps in-frame clones, though not all of them. Among 350,000 to 450,000 clones listed, around 84% were seen once. Input material: peripheral blood. The receptors were sampled from a young woman with acute or convalescent COVID-19. Both conserved end residues are part of each CDR3. The order of the fields is V gene, D gene, clone size, J gene, CDR3 DNA, CDR3 protein. A D gene is named only where the DNA matches it firmly. Clone size is given for some rows only: seen once, a few or many times, or a class if the clone is expanded.

TRBV5-5	.	.	TRBJ1-4	TGTGCCAGCAGCTACAAAACGAGAGGAGCAGAAAAACTGTTTTTT	CASSYKTRGAEKLFF
TRBV28	TRBD1	.	TRBJ2-5	TGTGCCAGCAGCGTACAGGGGGGCGGAGAGACCCAGTACTTC	CASSVQGGGETQYF
TRBV28	.	.	TRBJ2-6	TGTGCCAGCAGCTCTCGGGGCTCTGGGGCCAACGTCCTGACTTTC	CASSSRGSGANVLTF
TRBV19	.	.	TRBJ1-1	TGTGCCAGTAGTACCCGACAGGATTTATTGAACACTGAAGCTTTCTTT	CASSTRQDLLNTEAFF
TRBV24-1	TRBD1	.	TRBJ2-2	TGTGCCACCAGTGATTCGTACCGGGACAGGAGCACCGGGGAGCTGTTTTTT	CATSDSYRDRSTGELFF
TRBV7-8	TRBD2	.	TRBJ2-2	TGTGCCAGCAGCTCACTAGCGGGGGACGAAGGGGAGCTGTTTTTT	CASSSLAGDEGELFF
TRBV11-2	.	.	TRBJ2-6	TGTGCCAGCAGCCCCTCGACAGCCCTGGGGGCCAACGTCCTGACTTTC	CASSPSTALGANVLTF
TRBV9	.	.	TRBJ1-5	TGTGCCAGCAGCGTAGGAGTTCAGCCCCAGCATTTT	CASSVGVQPQHF
TRBV7-2	.	.	TRBJ2-5	TGTGCCAGCAGCTTAGGCTTTGAGGGAGAGACCCAGTACTTC	CASSLGFEGETQYF
TRBV6-5	.	.	TRBJ2-7	TGTGCCAGCCTACGACTTGGCTCCTACGAGCAGTACTTC	CASLRLGSYEQYF
TRBV5-1	TRBD1	.	TRBJ1-4	TGCGCCAGCAGCTTCGGGACAGGGGGTGAAAAACTGTTTTTT	CASSFGTGGEKLFF
TRBV6-2/TRBV6-3	.	.	TRBJ1-2	TGTGCCAGCAGCCTAGACAGTTATGGCTACACCTTC	CASSLDSYGYTF
TRBV30	TRBD1	few	TRBJ1-2	TGTGCCTGGAGTGTCGGTGGGACAGGGGGCGGCTACACCTTC	CAWSVGGTGGGYTF
TRBV28	.	once	TRBJ2-4	TGTGCCAGCAGTTCACACGCCTTCGACAGGAACCAAAACATTCAGTACTTC	CASSSHAFDRNQNIQYF
TRBV6-4	.	.	TRBJ2-3	TGTGCCAGCAGTGAGAGATTCTACACAGATACGCAGTATTTT	CASSERFYTDTQYF
TRBV29-1	.	.	TRBJ1-3	TGCAGCGTTAGGGGTTCTGGAAACACCATATATTTT	CSVRGSGNTIYF
TRBV15	.	.	TRBJ1-1	TGTGCCACCAGCAGCAACGAACGTGAGGCGGGAGCCACTGAAGCTTTCTTT	CATSSNEREAGATEAFF
TRBV5-1	.	.	TRBJ1-2	TGCGCCAGCAGCTTGCTAACCGCCTATGGCTACACCTTC	CASSLLTAYGYTF
TRBV5-1	.	.	TRBJ1-3	TGCGCCAGCAGCTTGGCAGGGGCTGGAAACACCATATATTTT	CASSLAGAGNTIYF
TRBV9	.	.	TRBJ2-7	TGTGCCAGCAGCGGACTGAACTCCTACGAGCAGTACTTC	CASSGLNSYEQYF
TRBV11-2	.	.	TRBJ2-1	TGTGCCAGCAGCCCATCGAGGGACTCCTACAATGAGCAGTTCTTC	CASSPSRDSYNEQFF
TRBV7-9	TRBD1	.	TRBJ1-2	TGTGCCAGCAGCTTAGTGGGGGACAGGTCGGATAATGGCTACACCTTC	CASSLVGDRSDNGYTF
TRBV3-1/TRBV3-2	.	.	TRBJ1-1	TGTGCCAGCAGCCAGATACAGGGAATCCCTGAAGCTTTCTTT	CASSQIQGIPEAFF
TRBV24-1	.	.	TRBJ2-4	TGTGCCACCAGTGACTCCGGGAGCAAAAACATTCAGTACTTC	CATSDSGSKNIQYF
TRBV5-1	.	.	TRBJ1-6	TGCGCCAGCAGGCAGGGAACTGTTAATTCACCCCTCCACTTT	CASRQGTVNSPLHF
TRBV3-1/TRBV3-2	TRBD2	.	TRBJ2-1	TGTGCCAGCAGCCCCTTCCAAGGGACTAGCGGTATCGATGAGCAGTTCTTC	CASSPFQGTSGIDEQFF